Presented here are 22 T cell receptor beta chains from one specimen sequenced in a study of post-analysis software for immune sequencing data. General study findings and limits: Several TRBV segments, TRBV5-6, TRBV5-1 and TRBV20-1 among them, were found more frequent in patients than controls.

Presence of unique molecular identifiers characterized the TCR beta cDNA libraries. TCRdb itself ran the PCR reads through MiXCR, one entry per CDR3 protein. The table lists approximately 730,000 distinct CDR3 sequences, 35% to 55% of them singletons. Their antigens remain unidentified. Sequencing input: blood. The receptors stem from a girl aged 5-17 years with multiple sclerosis.

This chain links TRBV4-1 with TRBJ2-1; 10 bases match TRBD2. With 2 bases clipped from V and 9 bases from J, the junction kept 13 bases outside the gene matches. This CDR3 comprises 17 residues. The germline V gene has CDR1 MGHRA and CDR2 YSYEKL. CDR3 in DNA: TGCGCCAGCAGCCAACCTCTCGGGCTAGCGGGAGTCGTTGAGCAGTTCTTC. Translation: CASSQPLGLAGVVEQFF.

This clonotype appeared a few times. The gene calls are TRBV13 and TRBJ2-5; 8 positions match TRBD2. The CDR3 is 16 residues long. Germline CDR1 PRHDT, CDR2 FYEKMQ (reference sequence). V dropped 5 bases and J dropped 2; count of bases not matched to a gene: 10. The CDR3 sequence is CASSPRASGSQETQYF. The CDR3, as DNA: TGTGCCAGCAGCCCCCGGGCTAGCGGGTCACAAGAGACCCAGTACTTC. Full variable domain (outside the CDR3, taken from reference TRBV13 and TRBJ2-5): AAGVIQSPRHLIKEKRETATLKCYPIPRHDTVYWYQQGPGQDPQFLISFYEKMQSDKGSIPDRFSAQQFSDYHSELNMSSLELGDSALYFCASSPRASGSQETQYFGPGTRLLVL.

This chain uses TRBV27 with TRBJ1-2; 7 bases map to TRBD1. The J segment lost 2 bases and the V segment lost 5 bases, leaving 8 bases of the junction unmatched. Germline loops: CDR1 MNHEY, CDR2 SMNVEV (reference sequence). The CDR3 has 15 amino acids. The CDR3 region is CASSPPTGINYGYTF. The CDR3 DNA reads as TGTGCCAGCAGTCCGCCGACAGGGATCAACTATGGCTACACCTTC.

The rearrangement joins TRBV6-5 to TRBJ2-7; TRBD2 aligns across 11 bases. With V trimmed by 4 bases and J by 2 bases, 7 bases remained unmatched. Germline-derived CDR1 and CDR2 are MNHEY and SVGAGI. The CDR3 covers 16 residues. The CDR3 spells CASSFTTSGAAYEQYF. The CDR3 DNA reads as TGTGCCAGCAGTTTCACGACTAGCGGGGCCGCCTACGAGCAGTACTTC.

This chain connects TRBV20-1 to TRBJ2-1; weak D call: TRBD2 (6 bases). Germline lookup yields CDR1 DFQATT and CDR2 SNEGSKA (reference sequence). V lost 1 base and J 4 bases, leaving 14 bases between the germline ends. The CDR3 length is 15 residues. CDR3 sequence reads: CSARVGGAFYNEQFF. The CDR3 DNA reads as TGCAGTGCTAGAGTAGGCGGGGCGTTTTACAATGAGCAGTTCTTC.

This clonotype was counted only a few times. The rearrangement uses TRBV20-1 and TRBJ2-6, with D unresolved. The CDR3 has 14 residues. Trimming left V 5 bases short and J 2 bases short, with 10 bases between. CDR1 is DFQATT, CDR2 SNEGSKA, per germline (reference sequence). The CDR3: CSAPPQPGANVLTF. The CDR3, as DNA: TGCAGTGCTCCTCCCCAGCCTGGGGCCAACGTCCTGACTTTC.

The chain joins TRBV29-1 to TRBJ2-1; D not certain. V dropped 4 bases and J dropped 3 bases, with 4 bases sitting between them. In germline, CDR1 is SQVTM, CDR2 ANQGSEA. This CDR3 spans 11 amino acids. The chain's CDR3 is CSVGYYNEQFF. The CDR3 bases are TGCAGCGTTGGTTACTACAATGAGCAGTTCTTC.

The V and J genes are TRBV24-1 and TRBJ2-5, with 7 bases fitting TRBD1. The CDR3 contains 15 residues. The V segment lost 4 bases and the J segment 1 base; nucleotides outside the gene matches: 5. CDR1 and CDR2 from the germline V gene are KGHDR and SFDVKD. CDR3 protein: CATSDPAGGQETQYF. The CDR3 nucleotides are TGTGCCACCAGTGACCCAGCAGGGGGCCAAGAGACCCAGTACTTC.

The rearrangement uses TRBV20-1 and TRBJ2-7; 7 nucleotides line up with TRBD1. Germline loops: CDR1 DFQATT, CDR2 SNEGSKA (reference sequence). V dropped 4 bases and J dropped 2; count of bases not matched to a gene: 5. The CDR3 length is 13 residues. The CDR3 nucleotides are TGCAGTGCTAACTCCGGGACAGCCTACGAGCAGTACTTC. Encoded protein: CSANSGTAYEQYF.

This chain links TRBV20-1 with TRBJ2-1; D gene uncertain. Germline V CDR1 and CDR2: DFQATT, SNEGSKA (reference sequence). Trimming pared 3 bases from V and 1 base from J, leaving 16 bases between. The CDR3 runs 16 residues. In nucleotides, the CDR3 is TGCAGTGCTAGGCCCCTCGAGGCCAGTTCCTACAATGAGCAGTTCTTC. It yields the protein CSARPLEASSYNEQFF.

V usage is TRBV27 and J usage is TRBJ2-7, with D possibly matching TRBD2 (7 bases). Trimming pared 6 bases from V and 3 bases from J, leaving 18 bases between. Germline CDR1 MNHEY, CDR2 SMNVEV (reference sequence). The CDR3 is made up of 15 amino acids. CDR3 nucleotide sequence: TGTGCCAGCAGGTACGGGGGGCTGGGGGGCTACGAGCAGTACTTC. Amino acids: CASRYGGLGGYEQYF.

This chain links TRBV5-1 with TRBJ1-1, with D possibly being TRBD1 (5 bases). The CDR3 consists of 14 residues. V was pared by 6 bases and J by 4 bases, with 16 bases between. The germline gives CDR1 SGHRS, CDR2 YFSETQ. The CDR3 DNA reads as TGCGCCAGCACCCCGCGAGGAGGGGTCACTGAAGCTTTCTTT. Protein: CASTPRGGVTEAFF.

This clonotype came up a few times. The gene calls are TRBV5-8 and TRBJ2-7; TRBD1 aligns across 12 bases. TRBJ2-5 explains the end of the DNA better; the J call may be wrong. CDR3 length: 15 amino acids. Germline CDR1 reads SGHTS; CDR2 reads YDEGEE. The CDR3 coding sequence is TGTGCCAGCAGCTTGTTGGGGACAGGGGGCGAGACCCAGTACTTC. Translated: CASSLLGTGGETQYF.

The V and J genes are TRBV2 and TRBJ1-4; D gene ambiguous. CDR3 length: 13 amino acids. CDR1 is SNHLY, CDR2 FYNNEI, per germline. Trimming pared 10 bases from V and 0 bases from J, leaving 9 bases between. The CDR3 here is CAIRASTNEKLFF. CDR3 DNA sequence: TGTGCCATCCGGGCGTCAACTAATGAAAAACTGTTTTTT.

This clonotype has more than one count but fewer than ten. The chain combines TRBV4-2 with TRBJ1-1; D might be TRBD1 (5 bases). V was clipped by 0 bases and J by 3 bases, with 8 bases between them. This CDR3 is built from 14 residues. Germline V gene data show CDR1 as LGHNA and CDR2 as YNFKEQ. CDR3 sequence reads: CASSQESGDTEAFF. The CDR3 DNA reads TGTGCCAGCAGCCAAGAATCGGGGGACACTGAAGCTTTCTTT.

This sequence joins TRBV29-1 and TRBJ2-6; D is possibly TRBD2 (5 bases). The length of the CDR3 is 17 residues. Germline-derived CDR1 and CDR2 are SQVTM and ANQGSEA. Trimming removed 2 bases at V and 0 bases at J, with 14 bases between. The DNA for the CDR3 is TGCAGCGTTGAATGGAGGACGAGTAGCTCTGGGGCCAACGTCCTGACTTTC. This codes for CSVEWRTSSSGANVLTF. Using reference TRBV29-1 and TRBJ2-6 for the parts outside the CDR3, the full variable domain is SAVISQKPSRDICQRGTSLTIQCQVDSQVTMMFWYRQQPGQSLTLIATANQGSEATYESGFVIDKFPISRPNLTFSTLTVSNMSPEDSSIYLCSVEWRTSSSGANVLTFGAGSRLTVL.

This chain uses TRBV28 with TRBJ1-1; 7 nucleotides line up with TRBD1. The V gene's germline CDR1 is MDHEN and CDR2 SYDVKM. The J segment lost 5 bases and the V segment lost 5 bases, leaving 11 bases of the junction unmatched. There are 15 residues in the CDR3. This chain's CDR3 is CASSDPWTGGTEAFF. DNA of the CDR3: TGTGCCAGCAGTGACCCCTGGACAGGCGGGACTGAAGCTTTCTTT.

This chain uses TRBV18 with TRBJ2-5, with D perhaps TRBD1 or TRBD2 (5 bases each). CDR3 length: 15 amino acids. Germline assignment: CDR1 KGHSH and CDR2 LQKENI. V was clipped by 3 bases and J by 3 bases, with 14 bases between them. The CDR3 nucleotides read TGTGCCAGCTCACCGCCCGGGACGGTGAAAGAGACCCAGTACTTC. This codes for CASSPPGTVKETQYF.

A few counts support this clonotype. V gene TRBV18 combines with J gene TRBJ1-1; D ambiguous. This CDR3 has 12 residues. Trimming removed 3 bases from V and 5 bases from J, with 7 bases in between. Germline V gene lookup returns CDR1 KGHSH and CDR2 LQKENI. CDR3 amino acids: CASSPDGTEAFF. The CDR3 DNA reads TGTGCCAGCTCACCCGACGGGACTGAAGCTTTCTTT.

This clonotype was counted only a few times. V and J are TRBV29-1 and TRBJ1-2, with TRBD1 matching 8 bases. The CDR3 loop spans 11 amino acids. The germline V gene encodes CDR1 SQVTM and CDR2 ANQGSEA. The V gene end was trimmed by 4 bases and the J gene end by 8 bases; junction bases not matched to a gene: 3. CDR3 sequence (DNA): TGCAGCGTTGTCGGGACAGGCGGCTACACCTTC. This codes for CSVVGTGGYTF.

The chain combines TRBV29-1 with TRBJ1-2, with no clear D. The CDR3 has 12 residues. Germline values: CDR1 SQVTM, CDR2 ANQGSEA. V shed 4 bases and J shed 8 bases, with 14 bases lying between them. This CDR3 reads CSVVGVEKGYTF. The CDR3 DNA is TGCAGCGTTGTTGGGGTCGAGAAGGGCTACACCTTC.

This clonotype has more than one count but fewer than ten. The rearrangement links TRBV4-3 to TRBJ2-7; TRBD2 matches 9 bases. This CDR3 is built from 16 residues. The germline CDR1 and CDR2 sequences are LGHNA and YSLEER. V gave up 0 bases and J gave up 1 base; unmatched junction bases: 4. CDR3 residues: CASSQDGREGSYEQYF. The CDR3 DNA is TGCGCCAGCAGCCAAGATGGGCGGGAGGGGTCCTACGAGCAGTACTTC.